Shown below are 11 T cell receptor beta chains from a single sample sequenced in a study of T cell repertoires in cytomegalovirus infection. MiXCR was run by TCRdb on the reads, yielding one entry per CDR3 protein. Here the sample spans under 250,000 distinct CDR3 sequences, 9% to 15% being singletons. Sequences were obtained from PBMCs. The receptors stem from a human donor in good health (CMV status not recorded). Some clones in this sample may be carry-over from other donors' samples.

Ten or more counts support this clonotype. The chain has TRBV28 and TRBJ2-2; D ambiguous. Per the germline V gene, CDR1 is MDHEN and CDR2 is SYDVKM. CDR3 size: 14 residues. Trimming cost V 5 bases and J 6 bases, with 13 bases left between them. The CDR3 bases are TGTGCCAGCAGTCTATCCTTGGACGCCGGGGAGCTGTTTTTT. Its translation is CASSLSLDAGELFF.

This clonotype was picked up a small number of times. The V call is TRBV30, the J call TRBJ2-7; D is uncertain. Trimming stripped 1 base from V and 7 bases from J, with 11 bases between. The CDR3 runs 12 residues. Germline V gene data show CDR1 as GTSNPN and CDR2 as SVGIG (reference sequence). CDR3 nucleotide sequence: TGTGCCTGGAGTGCCGGGCTTGGGGAGCAGTACTTC. Its protein product is CAWSAGLGEQYF. The full variable domain, its missing parts supplied by reference TRBV30 and TRBJ2-7, is SQTIHQWPATLVQPVGSPLSLECTVEGTSNPNLYWYRQAAGRGLQLLFYSVGIGQISSEVPQNLSASRPQDRQFILSSKKLLLSDSGFYLCAWSAGLGEQYFGPGTRLTVT.

This clonotype has a count of ten or more. J is TRBJ2-7 and V is TRBV7-2; the D is unclear. The CDR3 consists of 15 residues. Trimming shortened V by 1 base and J by 0 bases, and 10 bases separated the two germline ends. The germline V gene has CDR1 SGHTA and CDR2 FQGNSA. The CDR3 is CASSLEWAGSYEQYF. In DNA, the CDR3 is TGTGCCAGCAGCTTAGAGTGGGCCGGCTCCTACGAGCAGTACTTC. The entire variable domain, with the rest obtained from reference TRBV7-2 and TRBJ2-7, is as follows: GAGVSQSPSNKVTEKGKDVELRCDPISGHTALYWYRQSLGQGLEFLIYFQGNSAPDKSGLPSDRFSAERTGGSVSTLTIQRTQQEDSAVYLCASSLEWAGSYEQYFGPGTRLTVT.

The gene calls are TRBV6-5 and TRBJ2-1; 13 bases agree with TRBD2. V lost 2 bases and J lost 12; bases outside the gene matches: 7. The CDR3 is 15 residues long. The germline CDR1 and CDR2 sequences are MNHEY and SVGAGI. CDR3 DNA sequence: TGTGCCAGCAGTTACCCTGGGACTAGCGGGATTGTGCAGTTCTTC. Translating gives CASSYPGTSGIVQFF.

This clonotype was seen at least ten times. The chain couples TRBV4-3 to TRBJ1-1; 10 nucleotides line up with TRBD1. Trimming cost V 4 bases and J 0 bases; bases outside gene matches: 8. Looked up from germline, CDR1 is LGHNA and CDR2 is YSLEER. The CDR3 consists of 17 residues. The CDR3 bases are TGCGCCAGCAGCCGAGGGGACAGGGGACTTATGAACACTGAAGCTTTCTTT. Protein sequence: CASSRGDRGLMNTEAFF.

In its sample, this clonotype was seen a few times. The chain carries TRBV27 and TRBJ1-5; the D gene is possibly TRBD1 (5 bases). Germline CDR1 reads MNHEY; CDR2 reads SMNVEV (reference sequence). With 0 bases removed from V and 4 bases from J, the gap between germline ends came to 13 bases. This CDR3 comprises 16 residues. CDR3 loop: CASSLSNGGENQPQHF. The CDR3 DNA follows: TGTGCCAGCAGTTTATCGAACGGGGGAGAGAATCAGCCCCAGCATTTT.

This clonotype turned up a few times. The rearrangement joins TRBV7-2 to TRBJ2-4; a weak D match, TRBD2 (5 bases). V dropped 1 base and J dropped 1 base, with 14 bases sitting between them. Germline CDR1 is SGHTA and CDR2 is FQGNSA. The CDR3 extends over 17 amino acids. The CDR3 nucleotides are TGTGCCAGCAGCTTAGAAGGCTCGTGGGAGGCCAAAAACATTCAGTACTTC. It codes for CASSLEGSWEAKNIQYF.

This clonotype has at least ten counts. The V call is TRBV7-3, the J call TRBJ2-5; D is possibly TRBD2 (5 bases). This CDR3 is built from 13 residues. V was cut by 5 bases and J by 5 bases, with 12 bases left in between. Germline V gene lookup returns CDR1 SGHTA and CDR2 FQGTGA. The CDR3 protein is CASSPIRGETQYF. The CDR3 nucleotides are TGTGCCAGCAGCCCCATCCGCGGGGAGACCCAGTACTTC.

CDR3 region: CATSKENTEAFF. The DNA of the CDR3 is TGTGCCACCAGTAAAGAGAACACTGAAGCTTTCTTT. The V and J genes are TRBV24-1 and TRBJ1-1; D is unclear. Germline lookup yields CDR1 KGHDR and CDR2 SFDVKD. V lost 6 bases, J lost 1 base, and 5 bases lay in between. The CDR3 has 12 amino acids.

The chain employs TRBV20-1 and TRBJ2-7; 7 bases agree with TRBD2. With V trimmed by 5 bases and J by 3 bases, 10 bases remained unmatched. This CDR3 has 14 residues. Germline V CDR1 and CDR2: DFQATT, SNEGSKA (reference sequence). The CDR3 DNA reads TGCAGTGCTGGGGGGGAGCGGGCAGTCTACGAGCAGTACTTC. Translating it yields CSAGGERAVYEQYF.

This clonotype was seen more than once but under ten times. V is TRBV5-4 and J is TRBJ2-3; 11 positions agree with TRBD2. This CDR3 is 16 amino acids long. From germline, CDR1 is SGHNT and CDR2 YYREEE (reference sequence). Losses at the gene ends were 3 bases for V and 5 bases for J; bases not matched to a gene: 8. The CDR3 is CASSSRVAGGQDTQYF. CDR3 sequence (DNA): TGTGCCAGCAGCTCGCGAGTAGCGGGGGGGCAAGATACGCAGTATTTT.